A single sample gave rise to the 9 T cell receptor beta chains below, sequenced in a study of shared clonotypes between healthy human individuals. Method: immunoSEQ multiplex PCR; TCRdb's copy keeps in-frame clones and lacks some. The sample lists about 1 million clones, under 80% occurring once. Specimen: memory CD4+ T cells sorted from blood. As for subset: CD45RA-negative fraction. The receptors were gathered from a man aged 18 to 30 in good health.

This chain uses TRBV28 with TRBJ2-7; TRBD1 might be the D (5 bases). The CDR3 loop spans 16 amino acids. The germline V gene has CDR1 MDHEN and CDR2 SYDVKM. Trimming shortened V by 3 bases and J by 4 bases, and 19 bases separated the two germline ends. CDR3 bases: TGTGCCAGCAGTTTCCGCGGACAAGTAGGAGATTACGAGCAGTACTTC. Its protein is CASSFRGQVGDYEQYF.

V usage is TRBV11-3 and J usage is TRBJ2-2; 8 nucleotides line up with TRBD1. The germline gives CDR1 SGHNT, CDR2 YENEEA. This CDR3 region has 15 residues. With 5 bases clipped from V and 1 base from J, the junction kept 3 bases outside the gene matches. The CDR3 reads CASSPGGENTGELFF. The CDR3 DNA is TGTGCCAGCAGCCCAGGGGGCGAGAACACCGGGGAGCTGTTTTTT.

V and J are TRBV2 and TRBJ1-5; a possible D gene is TRBD1 (5 bases). CDR1 is SNHLY, CDR2 FYNNEI, per germline. Deletions cut 11 bases from V and 4 bases from J, with 15 bases between. This CDR3 contains 13 residues. The CDR3 loop is CAGTQDRNQPQHF. For the CDR3, the DNA is TGTGCCGGGACTCAAGATCGGAATCAGCCCCAGCATTTT.

The V call is TRBV30, the J call TRBJ1-2; the D gene is possibly TRBD1 (5 bases). Germline V lookup: CDR1 GTSNPN, CDR2 SVGIG (reference sequence). CDR3 length: 15 residues. V gave up 2 bases and J gave up 4 bases, with 17 bases separating them. The DNA for the CDR3 is TGTGCCTGGAGTCGGGGGGGAGCCACCTCCTATGGCTACACCTTC. Its protein is CAWSRGGATSYGYTF.

The chain employs TRBV7-9 and TRBJ1-2, with D perhaps TRBD1 (6 bases). V shed 1 base and J shed 3 bases, with 9 bases lying between them. The CDR3 sequence is 14 residues long. In germline, CDR1 is SEHNR, CDR2 FQNEAQ (reference sequence). CDR3 amino acids: CASSLDGQYYGYTF. The DNA for the CDR3 is TGTGCCAGCAGCTTAGACGGACAGTACTATGGCTACACCTTC.

V usage is TRBV5-1 and J usage is TRBJ2-2; D ambiguous. Germline V CDR1 and CDR2: SGHRS, YFSETQ. The CDR3 is 12 amino acids. The V end lost 4 bases, the J end lost 8 bases, and 9 bases lay between the germline ends. In nucleotides, the CDR3 is TGCGCCAGCAGCAGGCCGTCAGGGGAGCTGTTTTTT. Its protein is CASSRPSGELFF. Variable domain in full (rest from reference TRBV5-1 and TRBJ2-2): KAGVTQTPRYLIKTRGQQVTLSCSPISGHRSVSWYQQTPGQGLQFLFEYFSETQRNKGNFPGRFSGRQFSNSRSEMNVSTLELGDSALYLCASSRPSGELFFGEGSRLTVL.

The sample holds one count of this clone. The rearrangement links TRBV6-5 to TRBJ2-7, with D perhaps being TRBD1 or TRBD2 (7 bases each). CDR1 and CDR2 from the germline V gene are MNHEY and SVGAGI. V lost 5 bases and J 6 bases, leaving 17 bases between the germline ends. The CDR3 is made up of 14 amino acids. The CDR3 loop reads CASSVAGGVAEQYF. CDR3 in DNA: TGTGCCAGCAGTGTAGCAGGGGGGGTCGCCGAGCAGTACTTC.

Concerning this clone: Other DNA sequences in this sample translate to the same CDR3. In nucleotides, the CDR3 is TGTGCCTGGATGAGCTCCTACGAGCAGTACTTC. Its protein is CAWMSSYEQYF. This rearrangement joins TRBV30 to TRBJ2-7; D not certain. Trimming cost V 4 bases and J 0 bases, with 4 bases left between them. The germline gives CDR1 GTSNPN, CDR2 SVGIG (reference sequence). CDR3 length: 11 residues. Variable domain in full (rest from reference TRBV30 and TRBJ2-7): SQTIHQWPATLVQPVGSPLSLECTVEGTSNPNLYWYRQAAGRGLQLLFYSVGIGQISSEVPQNLSASRPQDRQFILSSKKLLLSDSGFYLCAWMSSYEQYFGPGTRLTVT.

The chain employs TRBV5-1 and TRBJ1-2, with TRBD1 identical over 8 bases. The CDR3 has 16 amino acids. Looked up from germline, CDR1 is SGHRS and CDR2 is YFSETQ. The junction had 11 bases not matched to a gene; V was cut back by 3 bases and J by 4 bases. The CDR3 nucleotides are TGCGCCAGCAGCTCAATCAGGGGGCCCGAGGGCTATGGCTACACCTTC. Protein sequence: CASSSIRGPEGYGYTF.